The clone carrying this T cell receptor (beta chain) was seen at least ten times. These data belong to a study of identical twins. Each CDR3 protein gets one entry after TCRdb re-called the 5' RACE reads with MiXCR. In the table there are roughly 150,000 distinct CDR3 sequences, under 4.5% of which are singletons. Every one of the donors was a healthy Caucasian. This clonotype originated in a man between 18 and 29 years old in good health. Source material: memory T cells sorted from blood.

The CDR3, as DNA: TGTGCCAGCGGCCCCCGGGACTGGGTACACAATGAGCAGTTCTTC. Amino acid sequence: CASGPRDWVHNEQFF. V usage is TRBV19 and J usage is TRBJ2-1, with D perhaps TRBD2 (6 bases). This CDR3 spans 15 amino acids. The ends were cut back, 9 bases at V and 5 bases at J, with 20 bases in the middle. Germline CDR1 LNHDA, CDR2 SQIVND (reference sequence). The full variable domain, completed using reference TRBV19 and TRBJ2-1, is DGGITQSPKYLFRKEGQNVTLSCEQNLNHDAMYWYRQDPGQGLRLIYYSQIVNDFQKGDIAEGYSVSREKKESFPLTVTSAQKNPTAFYLCASGPRDWVHNEQFFGPGTRLTVL.